This entry lists 15 T cell receptor beta chains sequenced from one sample in a study of response to subunit inactivated influenza vaccine. MiXCR, applied by TCRdb to the RT-PCR reads, yields one record per CDR3 protein. The table includes more than 600,000 distinct CDR3 sequences, roughly 20% detected once. The sample here was PBMCs from blood, taken 5 to 6 days after vaccination. The receptors come from a man aged 50-60 years who received an inactivated influenza vaccine.

In its sample, this clonotype was seen many times. The chain links TRBV6-1 to TRBJ2-1; tentatively, D is TRBD2 (6 bases). CDR3 length equals 14 residues. Trimming stripped 6 bases from V and 5 bases from J, with 14 bases between. Germline loops: CDR1 MNHNS, CDR2 SASEGT. The DNA of the CDR3 is TGTGCCAGCAGCGCGGGACGATATAACAATGAGCAGTTCTTC. The encoded protein is CASSAGRYNNEQFF.

This clonotype was seen a few times. V is TRBV18 and J is TRBJ2-5; D is unclear. V was pared by 4 bases and J by 3 bases, with 6 bases between. The CDR3 sequence is 12 residues long. Germline CDR1 and CDR2: KGHSH and LQKENI. The CDR3 here is CASSLREETQYF. In DNA form, the CDR3 reads TGTGCCAGCTCACTCCGGGAAGAGACCCAGTACTTC.

This clonotype was detected a few times. The CDR3 region is CSADSIHNEQFF. The CDR3 bases are TGCAGTGCCGACTCGATACACAATGAGCAGTTCTTC. The chain joins TRBV20-1 to TRBJ2-1; the D is unclear. The ends were cut back, 6 bases at V and 5 bases at J, with 11 bases in the middle. The length of the CDR3 is 12 residues. The germline V gene has CDR1 DFQATT and CDR2 SNEGSKA (reference sequence).

The rearrangement links TRBV9 to TRBJ2-1, with D tentatively TRBD2 (5 bases). The CDR3 is made up of 16 amino acids. Trimming stripped 3 bases from V and 2 bases from J, with 15 bases between. Germline V gene sequence: CDR1 SGDLS, CDR2 YYNGEE. CDR3 sequence: CASSARHGSTYNEQFF. In DNA, the CDR3 is TGTGCCAGCAGCGCCCGGCATGGGAGCACCTACAATGAGCAGTTCTTC.

V usage is TRBV5-1 and J usage is TRBJ1-4; 12 nucleotides match TRBD1. Germline-derived CDR1 and CDR2 are SGHRS and YFSETQ. The CDR3 is 14 residues long. The junction had 3 bases not matched to a gene; V was cut back by 4 bases and J by 8 bases. The CDR3 nucleotides read TGCGCCAGCAGCCGGGACAGGGGGCACGAAAAACTGTTTTTT. Translated, it gives CASSRDRGHEKLFF.

This clonotype was counted ten times or more. The genes are TRBV11-2 and TRBJ2-1; 8 positions match TRBD2. The CDR3 is 17 residues long. V was pared by 2 bases and J by 3 bases, with 9 bases of the junction left unmatched. CDR1 is SGHAT and CDR2 is FQNNGV in the germline V gene. In nucleotides, the CDR3 is TGTGCCAGCAGCTTACTTAAAGAAACTAGCGGCTACAATGAGCAGTTCTTC. This gives the protein CASSLLKETSGYNEQFF.

This clonotype was counted at least ten times. The chain recombines TRBV7-6 with TRBJ2-3, with TRBD2 matching 7 bases. CDR1 is SGHVS, CDR2 FNYEAQ, per germline. The CDR3 spans 16 residues. Trimming cost V 1 base and J 5 bases; bases outside gene matches: 9. In DNA form, the CDR3 reads TGTGCCAGCAGCTTAGATTTCGGCGGGGGTATAGATACGCAGTATTTT. Its translation: CASSLDFGGGIDTQYF.

This clonotype appeared a few times. CDR3 sequence reads: CASSLPGDGTGGFLHGYTF. CDR3 DNA: TGTGCCAGCAGCTTACCGGGGGACGGGACAGGGGGCTTTCTGCATGGCTACACCTTC. The chain links TRBV11-1 to TRBJ1-2; TRBD1 matches at 12 bases. Germline CDR1 and CDR2: SGHAT and FQDESV (reference sequence). V lost 2 bases, J lost 6 bases, and 16 bases stayed unmatched. The CDR3 contains 19 residues. Based on the CDR3 plus reference TRBV11-1 and TRBJ1-2, the full variable domain is EAEVAQSPRYKITEKSQAVAFWCDPISGHATLYWYRQILGQGPELLVQFQDESVVDDSQLPKDRFSAERLKGVDSTLKIQPAELGDSAMYLCASSLPGDGTGGFLHGYTFGSGTRLTVV.

The count of this clonotype is one. The chain links TRBV10-3 to TRBJ2-7; D perhaps matches TRBD2 (5 bases). The V gene's germline CDR1 is ENHRY and CDR2 SYGVKD. V lost 0 bases, J lost 6 bases, and 9 bases lay in between. This CDR3 contains 13 residues. The CDR3, as DNA: TGTGCCATCAGTGAGTCGTACGGAGGCGAGCAGTACTTC. This sequence encodes CAISESYGGEQYF.

V gene TRBV20-1 combines with J gene TRBJ1-4; D is ambiguous. The CDR3 has 13 residues. V shed 0 bases and J shed 8 bases, with 10 bases lying between them. The V gene's germline CDR1 is DFQATT and CDR2 SNEGSKA (reference sequence). The DNA of the CDR3 is TGCAGTGCTAGAGAGTTCGTTCAAGAAAAACTGTTTTTT. This gives the protein CSAREFVQEKLFF.

About this clonotype itself: This CDR3 is missing its conserved last phenylalanine or tryptophan, likely due to a read error. J is TRBJ2-7 and V is TRBV4-2; tentative D call: TRBD2 (5 bases). Germline V lookup: CDR1 LGHNA, CDR2 YNFKEQ. V dropped 4 bases and J dropped 2 bases, with 18 bases sitting between them. The CDR3 has 16 residues. The CDR3 reads CASSRLAREKTYEQYI. The CDR3 nucleotides read TGTGCCAGCAGCCGTCTGGCACGGGAAAAGACCTACGAGCAGTACATC.

The rearrangement links TRBV5-1 to TRBJ2-5; 14 bases match TRBD2. Trimming at V came to 4 bases and at J to 5 bases, leaving 10 bases not matched to a gene. The CDR3 totals 17 residues. Germline values: CDR1 SGHRS, CDR2 YFSETQ. The CDR3 nucleotides are TGCGCCAGCAGCCAAACGACTAGCGGGGGGGCCGGGGAGACCCAGTACTTC. Its protein is CASSQTTSGGAGETQYF. The complete variable domain, with remaining parts taken from reference TRBV5-1 and TRBJ2-5, reads KAGVTQTPRYLIKTRGQQVTLSCSPISGHRSVSWYQQTPGQGLQFLFEYFSETQRNKGNFPGRFSGRQFSNSRSEMNVSTLELGDSALYLCASSQTTSGGAGETQYFGPGTRLLVL.

Many counts were recorded for this clonotype. CDR3 nucleotide sequence: TGTGCCAGCAGTTTATTTGGGGAAGGCAATCAGCCCCAGCATTTT. It codes for CASSLFGEGNQPQHF. V usage is TRBV12-3 or TRBV12-4 and J usage is TRBJ1-5; D uncertain. Deletions cut 2 bases from V and 2 bases from J, with 10 bases between. The CDR3 is made up of 15 amino acids.

This chain uses TRBV6-2 or TRBV6-3 with TRBJ1-2, with 7 bases matching TRBD1. This CDR3 has 13 amino acids. Germline CDR1 and CDR2: MNHEY and SVGEGT. The V and J ends lost 6 bases and 4 bases, in that order; junction bases with no gene match: 5. CDR3 protein: CASSWTGSYGYTF. Written as DNA, the CDR3 is TGTGCCAGCAGCTGGACAGGAAGCTATGGCTACACCTTC.

The chain couples TRBV5-1 to TRBJ1-2, with D unclear. Per germline, CDR1 SGHRS and CDR2 YFSETQ. The length of the CDR3 is 15 residues. Trimming left V 0 bases short and J 5 bases short, with 14 bases between. The CDR3 spells CASSLGAGRMYGYTF. CDR3 sequence (DNA): TGCGCCAGCAGCTTGGGAGCCGGCAGGATGTATGGCTACACCTTC.